The 11 T cell receptor beta chains given below trace back to one sample, sequenced in a study of T cells after yellow fever vaccination. TCRdb redid the calling of the 5' RACE reads with MiXCR, one entry per CDR3 protein. The table has under 600,000 distinct CDR3 sequences, roughly 13% seen once; the top ten hold over 13%. The specimen comprised PBMCs, sampled on the day of the yellow fever booster vaccination. These receptors were obtained from a man aged 25 to 40 who received the YFV17D yellow fever vaccine.

This clonotype has more than one count but fewer than ten. The rearrangement joins TRBV15 to TRBJ1-5, with TRBD1 as a possible D gene (6 bases). Germline loops: CDR1 LNHNV, CDR2 YYDKDF (reference sequence). V lost 1 base to trimming and J lost 4 bases, with 14 bases between them. The length of the CDR3 is 16 residues. The CDR3 nucleotides read TGTGCCACCAGCAGAGGTAAGACAGGTGGAAATCAGCCCCAGCATTTT. Amino acid sequence: CATSRGKTGGNQPQHF.

This clonotype was counted only a few times. The chain links TRBV11-1 to TRBJ2-5, with 10 bases lining up with TRBD2. The CDR3 contains 16 residues. In germline, CDR1 is SGHAT, CDR2 FQDESV (reference sequence). Unmatched junction bases numbered 7, after V lost 6 bases and J lost 0 bases. The CDR3 DNA follows: TGTGCCAGCAGACGGACTAGCGGTTCGTACCAAGAGACCCAGTACTTC. Its translation: CASRRTSGSYQETQYF.

This clonotype came up once. J is TRBJ2-1 and V is TRBV6-5; unclear D gene. Germline assignment: CDR1 MNHEY and CDR2 SVGAGI. The CDR3 spans 14 residues. Deletions cut 4 bases from V and 4 bases from J, with 11 bases between. The CDR3 is CASSSSGPYNEQFF. Here the CDR3 DNA reads TGTGCCAGCAGTTCCAGTGGGCCTTACAATGAGCAGTTCTTC.

In this sample, this clonotype turned up many times. The chain joins TRBV6-5 to TRBJ2-5; no reliable D call. CDR3 length: 15 amino acids. V was shortened by 0 bases and J by 7 bases, with 15 bases between the two germline ends. CDR1 is MNHEY and CDR2 is SVGAGI in the germline V gene. Here the CDR3 DNA reads TGTGCCAGCAGTTACTCGATTGCAGTGGCTACGACCCAGTACTTC. Protein: CASSYSIAVATTQYF.

The chain carries TRBV19 and TRBJ2-1, with D maybe TRBD1 (5 bases). CDR1 LNHDA and CDR2 SQIVND come from the germline V gene (reference sequence). The CDR3 has 16 residues. V was trimmed by 6 bases and J by 0 bases, leaving 15 bases between them. CDR3 in amino acids: CASSDDSLSSYNEQFF. CDR3 nucleotide sequence: TGTGCCAGTAGCGATGACAGCCTAAGCTCCTACAATGAGCAGTTCTTC.

The V and J genes are TRBV12-3 or TRBV12-4 and TRBJ2-2, with TRBD1 identical over 7 bases. V was pared by 4 bases and J by 4 bases, with 9 bases of the junction left unmatched. This CDR3 contains 16 residues. The CDR3 region has the DNA TGTGCCAGCAGTTATGGCACAGGGGAAGGCACCGGGGAGCTGTTTTTT. The encoded protein is CASSYGTGEGTGELFF.

The chain is built from TRBV20-1 and TRBJ2-3; the D is unclear. This CDR3 comprises 10 residues. V dropped 5 bases and J dropped 9 bases, with 9 bases sitting between them. Germline CDR1 is DFQATT and CDR2 is SNEGSKA (reference sequence). CDR3 sequence reads: CSAAAPTQYF. The CDR3 bases are TGCAGTGCTGCCGCCCCCACGCAGTATTTT.

In its sample, this clonotype was seen many times. V is TRBV7-2 and J is TRBJ2-7, with TRBD1 as a possible D gene (6 bases). Germline-derived CDR1 and CDR2 are SGHTA and FQGNSA. This CDR3 is built from 14 residues. The V end was cut by 5 bases, the J end by 4 bases, with 15 bases between. The CDR3 loop reads CASSQTGLPYEQYF. The CDR3 nucleotides are TGTGCCAGCAGCCAGACAGGTCTTCCGTACGAGCAGTACTTC.

V gene TRBV27 combines with J gene TRBJ2-6, with unresolved D. Trimming cost V 6 bases and J 0 bases, with 3 bases left between them. The CDR3 length is 13 residues. Per the germline V gene, CDR1 is MNHEY and CDR2 is SMNVEV (reference sequence). CDR3 amino acids: CASRRSGANVLTF. The DNA for the CDR3 is TGTGCCAGCAGGCGCTCTGGGGCCAACGTCCTGACTTTC.

V and J are TRBV12-3 or TRBV12-4 and TRBJ1-5, with 10 nucleotides matching TRBD1. Germline trimming cut 3 bases from V and 2 bases from J; bases unmatched to any gene: 4. CDR3 length: 16 residues. The CDR3 nucleotides are TGTGCCAGCAGTTTGGGACAGGGGTTAGGCAATCAGCCCCAGCATTTT. Amino acids: CASSLGQGLGNQPQHF.

This rearrangement joins TRBV28 to TRBJ2-7; D is unresolved. This CDR3 comprises 12 residues. V lost 5 bases and J lost 4, with 9 bases in between. The germline gives CDR1 MDHEN, CDR2 SYDVKM. CDR3 nucleotides: TGTGCCAGCAGTACCCAGACTTACGAGCAGTACTTC. Protein: CASSTQTYEQYF.